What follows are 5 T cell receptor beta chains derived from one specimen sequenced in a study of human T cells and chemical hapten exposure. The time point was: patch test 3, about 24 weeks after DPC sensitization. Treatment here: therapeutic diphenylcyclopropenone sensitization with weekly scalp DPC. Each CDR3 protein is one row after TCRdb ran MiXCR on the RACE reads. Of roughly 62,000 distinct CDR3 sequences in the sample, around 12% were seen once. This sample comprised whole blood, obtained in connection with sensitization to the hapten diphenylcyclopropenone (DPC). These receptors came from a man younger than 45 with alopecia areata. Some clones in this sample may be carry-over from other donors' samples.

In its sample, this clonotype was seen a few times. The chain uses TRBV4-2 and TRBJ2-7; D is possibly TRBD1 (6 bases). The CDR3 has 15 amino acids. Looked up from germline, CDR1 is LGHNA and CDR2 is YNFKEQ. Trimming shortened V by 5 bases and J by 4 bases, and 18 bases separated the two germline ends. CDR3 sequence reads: CASSFSQGHSYEQYF. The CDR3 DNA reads TGTGCCAGCAGCTTCTCGCAGGGACATTCATACGAGCAGTACTTC.

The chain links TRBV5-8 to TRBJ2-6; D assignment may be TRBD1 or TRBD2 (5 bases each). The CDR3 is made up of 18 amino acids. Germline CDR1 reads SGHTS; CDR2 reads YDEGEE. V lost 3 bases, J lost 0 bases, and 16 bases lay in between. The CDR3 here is CASSSPGRLSSGANVLTF. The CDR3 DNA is TGTGCCAGCAGCTCCCCGGGACGGTTAAGCTCTGGGGCCAACGTCCTGACTTTC. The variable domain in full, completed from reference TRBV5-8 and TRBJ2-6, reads EAGVTQSPTHLIKTRGQQATLRCSPISGHTSVYWYQQALGLGLQFLLWYDEGEERNRGNFPPRFSGRQFPNYSSELNVNALELEDSALYLCASSSPGRLSSGANVLTFGAGSRLTVL.

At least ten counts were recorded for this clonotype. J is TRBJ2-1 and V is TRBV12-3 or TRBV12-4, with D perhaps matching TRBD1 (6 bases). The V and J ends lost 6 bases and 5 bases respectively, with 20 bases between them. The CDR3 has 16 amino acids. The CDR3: CASRPTGSRRNNEQFF. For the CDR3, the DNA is TGTGCCAGCAGACCTACAGGGTCTCGGCGTAACAATGAGCAGTTCTTC.

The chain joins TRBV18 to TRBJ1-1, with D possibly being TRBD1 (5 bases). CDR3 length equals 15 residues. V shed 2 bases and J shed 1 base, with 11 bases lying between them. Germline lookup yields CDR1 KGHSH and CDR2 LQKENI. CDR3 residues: CASSPGGHRNTEAFF. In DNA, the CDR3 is TGTGCCAGCTCACCAGGTGGACATAGGAACACTGAAGCTTTCTTT.

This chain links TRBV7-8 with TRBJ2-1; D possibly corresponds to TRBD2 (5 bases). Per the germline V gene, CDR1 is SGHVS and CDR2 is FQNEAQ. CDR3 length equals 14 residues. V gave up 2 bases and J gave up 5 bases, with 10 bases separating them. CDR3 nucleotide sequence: TGTGCCAGCAGCTTACGTACCGGGAACAATGAGCAGTTCTTC. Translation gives CASSLRTGNNEQFF.